A single count supports the clone carrying this T cell receptor (beta chain). The antigen is not known. These data are taken from a study of cytomegalovirus exposure and HLA in healthy donors. The wider study: The platform used for the roughly 130 validation repertoires matched that of the 600 to 800 first-cohort repertoires, a later analysis reported.

Overall study findings and caveats: Most TCR sequences proved rare, with some public TCRs found in many donors. First-cohort TCR clusters were later found to tend to co-occur in the 130 or so validation repertoires. The study flagged 150 to 200 TCR beta chains as cytomegalovirus-associated.

Here immunoSEQ multiplex PCR was the method, and the copy in TCRdb shows in-frame clones only, minus some. The table has 200,000 to 250,000 clones, approximately 83% seen once. From germline, CDR1 is MNHNS and CDR2 SASEGT. The CDR3 spans 15 residues. V dropped 6 bases and J dropped 0 bases, with 15 bases sitting between them. The chain recombines TRBV6-1 with TRBJ2-7; D not resolved. The sequencing input was PBMCs. This sequence was found in a woman in her 30s in good health and CMV-seropositive. CDR3 protein: CASSPPYFISYEQYF. CDR3 DNA sequence: TGTGCCAGCAGCCCTCCTTACTTCATCTCCTACGAGCAGTACTTC.